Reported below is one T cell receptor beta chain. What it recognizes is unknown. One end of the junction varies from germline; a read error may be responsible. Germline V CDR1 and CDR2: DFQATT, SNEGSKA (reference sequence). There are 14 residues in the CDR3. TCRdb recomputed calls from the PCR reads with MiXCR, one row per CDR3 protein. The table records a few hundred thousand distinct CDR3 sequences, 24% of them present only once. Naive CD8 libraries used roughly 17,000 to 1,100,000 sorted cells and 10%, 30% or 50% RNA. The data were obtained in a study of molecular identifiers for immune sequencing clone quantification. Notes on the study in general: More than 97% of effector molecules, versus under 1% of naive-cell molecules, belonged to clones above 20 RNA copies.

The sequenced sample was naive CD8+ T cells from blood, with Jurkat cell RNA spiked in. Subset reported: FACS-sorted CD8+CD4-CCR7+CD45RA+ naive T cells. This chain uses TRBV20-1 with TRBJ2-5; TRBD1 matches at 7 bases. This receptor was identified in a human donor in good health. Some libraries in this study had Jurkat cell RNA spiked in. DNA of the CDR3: TGCAGTACTAGAGAGCCGACAGGGACGGAGACCCAGTACTTC. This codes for CSTREPTGTETQYF.